This T cell receptor (beta chain) was observed in a study of cytomegalovirus exposure and HLA in healthy donors. Study-wide background: According to later analysis, the same platform produced the 90 to 150 validation and some 680 first-cohort repertoires. Study-wide results and limits: For cytomegalovirus status, the classifier reportedly gave diagnoses with high specificity and sensitivity. Researchers counted around 150 TCR beta chains as cytomegalovirus-associated.

As regards this clone: Its antigen is not known.

The donors were in the approximately 110-subject validation cohort; that cohort was separate from the roughly 620-subject first cohort. CDR1 is MGHRA, CDR2 YSYEKL, per germline. The V segment lost 0 bases and the J segment 7 bases; nucleotides outside the gene matches: 4. This CDR3 spans 15 amino acids. The data were produced by immunoSEQ multiplex PCR, yet TCRdb's version contains in-frame clones alone and is incomplete. The sample yields 100,000 or so clones, approximately 86% seen once. This receptor was obtained from a woman aged 18-29 years in good health and CMV-seropositive. The chain combines TRBV4-1 with TRBJ2-1, with 9 nucleotides matching TRBD1. Sequenced sample: PBMCs. The CDR3 is CASSQEGTGINEQFF. The CDR3 DNA reads as TGCGCCAGCAGCCAAGAGGGGACAGGGATTAATGAGCAGTTCTTC.